The rows below give T cell receptor beta chains drawn from one sample of a study of beta chain features in type 1 diabetes. This table comes from immunoSEQ multiplex PCR, and its TCRdb copy is limited to in-frame clones, with some not included. In the table there are about 400,000 clones, around 12% of which are singletons. The sample comprised naive CD4+ T cells from blood. These receptors were collected from a woman in her late teens or twenties with type 1 diabetes. CDR3s include the opening cysteine and the closing phenylalanine or tryptophan. A D gene is named only where the DNA matches it firmly. Only some rows state a clone size, as once, few, many or a class for expanded clones.

cdr3_nt,cdr3_aa,v_call,clone_size,j_call,d_call
TGTGCCAGCAGTGAAATGTCAGGGTATGGAAACACCATATATTTT,CASSEMSGYGNTIYF,TRBV2,few,TRBJ1-3,NA
TGTGCCAGCAGCTTGGCCAATACGGGAGTCTACGAGCAGTACTTC,CASSLANTGVYEQYF,TRBV5-6,NA,TRBJ2-7,NA
TGCGCCAGCAGTCCCGGGACTAGTGGAGTAAACACGCAGTATTTT,CASSPGTSGVNTQYF,TRBV4-1,few,TRBJ2-3,TRBD2
TGCAGTGTAAATGCGGATACGCAGTATTTT,CSVNADTQYF,TRBV20-1,once,TRBJ2-3,NA
TGCAGCTCCGAGGGATTCAGCGGGGGGAACAATGAGCAGTTCTTC,CSSEGFSGGNNEQFF,TRBV29-1,NA,TRBJ2-1,TRBD2
TGTGCCAGCAGTTACTCTGCAGGGGGGGAGACCCAGTACTTC,CASSYSAGGETQYF,TRBV6-5,NA,TRBJ2-5,NA
TGCGCCAGCAGCCAAGATGTTCCTAGCGGGAGCGGCACAGATACGCAGTATTTT,CASSQDVPSGSGTDTQYF,TRBV4-3,NA,TRBJ2-3,TRBD2
TGTGCCAGCAGCTTAGCGTCGGGAGGCAAGGGGGACTATGGCTACACCTTC,CASSLASGGKGDYGYTF,TRBV7-2,few,TRBJ1-2,NA
TGTGCCAGCAACCGGGGACTTCACGGGGACGAGCAGTACTTC,CASNRGLHGDEQYF,TRBV7-9,NA,TRBJ2-7,NA
TGTGCCAGCAGTTTTCGAGGGAAGGACATTCAGTACTTC,CASSFRGKDIQYF,TRBV28,NA,TRBJ2-4,NA
TGCGCCAGCAGCTCTGGGACTGGGGATGAGCAGTTCTTC,CASSSGTGDEQFF,TRBV5-1,few,TRBJ2-1,NA
TGTGCCAGCAGCCCTCAGGGGGCCGGCTACACCTTC,CASSPQGAGYTF,TRBV27,NA,TRBJ1-2,TRBD1
TGTGCCAGCAGCGTGGCCCCCCAACAGGGGTCGGGCTCCTACGAGCAGTACTTC,CASSVAPQQGSGSYEQYF,TRBV9,few,TRBJ2-7,TRBD1
TGTGCCAGCAGCGTCGGAGTTCGTGATACGCAGTATTTT,CASSVGVRDTQYF,TRBV11-3,few,TRBJ2-3,NA
TGTGCCAGCTCATTATCGGGGACAGGGGCCTACGAGCAGTACTTC,CASSLSGTGAYEQYF,TRBV18,NA,TRBJ2-7,TRBD1
TGTGCCTGGAGCAGGACAGGCCTACAAGAGACCCAGTACTTC,CAWSRTGLQETQYF,TRBV30,few,TRBJ2-5,TRBD1
TGTGCCAGCAGCATGGGACAGGCAACGAACACCGGGGAGCTGTTTTTT,CASSMGQATNTGELFF,TRBV7-9,NA,TRBJ2-2,TRBD1
TGTGCCACCAAAACAGGTTCCTACGAGCAGTACTTC,CATKTGSYEQYF,TRBV10-3,few,TRBJ2-7,NA
TGTGCCAGCAACCCGGGACAGAACCTCTACGAGCAGTACTTC,CASNPGQNLYEQYF,TRBV25-1,NA,TRBJ2-7,TRBD1
TGCACCGCCGGAGGGACTGGCTACACCTTC,CTAGGTGYTF,TRBV20-1,few,TRBJ1-2,NA
TGTGCCAGCAGCTCCTGGGGGGGCACAGATACGCAGTATTTT,CASSSWGGTDTQYF,TRBV9,NA,TRBJ2-3,NA
TGCAGCGTGACGGGACAGGGGGCGGAAGAGCAGTACTTC,CSVTGQGAEEQYF,TRBV29-1,NA,TRBJ2-7,TRBD1
TGTGCCAGCAGCCTCGAGCCGAACACTGAAGCTTTCTTT,CASSLEPNTEAFF,TRBV7-9,few,TRBJ1-1,NA
TGTGCCAGCAGCGTCCTAGCGGGGGCCCAAGAGACCCAGTACTTC,CASSVLAGAQETQYF,TRBV9,few,TRBJ2-5,TRBD2
TGTGCCAGCAGCCTTCGTAGCGGGAGCTCCTACAATGAGCAGTTCTTC,CASSLRSGSSYNEQFF,TRBV4-2,few,TRBJ2-1,TRBD2